Listed here are 15 T cell receptor beta chains from one sample, sequenced in a study of shared clonotypes between healthy human individuals. Clones were read by immunoSEQ multiplex PCR, and TCRdb kept only the in-frame ones, dropping some. The table lists approximately 980,000 clones, 60% to 85% of them singletons. Sequencing was carried out using memory CD4+ T cells sorted from blood. As to subset: CD45RA-negative fraction. These receptors were collected from a man aged 18 to 35 in good health.

The rearrangement joins TRBV11-2 to TRBJ2-5; a possible D gene is TRBD2 (6 bases). The CDR3 length is 13 residues. With 5 bases removed from V and 4 bases from J, the gap between germline ends came to 11 bases. Germline V gene sequence: CDR1 SGHAT, CDR2 FQNNGV. CDR3 nucleotides: TGTGCCAGCAGCCCCCCGGGGGTAGAGACCCAGTACTTC. Translating it yields CASSPPGVETQYF.

As concerns this clone: In the same sample, other DNA sequences code for this CDR3. The CDR3 region has the DNA TGTGCCAGCAGTGCACAAACCTACGAGCAGTACTTC. Protein sequence: CASSAQTYEQYF. The rearrangement joins TRBV6-1 to TRBJ2-7; D is ambiguous. This CDR3 has 12 residues. V was pared by 4 bases and J by 2 bases, with 6 bases between. From germline, CDR1 is MNHNS and CDR2 SASEGT.

This clone was seen a single time. This chain joins TRBV2 and TRBJ2-1; TRBD1 agrees at 9 bases. The CDR3 covers 11 residues. CDR1 is SNHLY, CDR2 FYNNEI, per germline. Here the CDR3 reads CATGGLYEQFF. In nucleotides, the CDR3 is TGTGCGACAGGGGGGCTCTACGAGCAGTTCTTC.

This clone was seen a single time. The chain employs TRBV7-2 and TRBJ2-3; TRBD1 matches 8 bases. CDR3 size: 14 residues. Trimming at V came to 4 bases and at J to 14 bases, leaving 14 bases not matched to a gene. Germline V CDR1 and CDR2: SGHTA, FQGNSA. The DNA for the CDR3 is TGTGCCAGCAGCTCACGGACAGGGTCAAGATCGTGGTATTTT. It specifies CASSSRTGSRSWYF.

J is TRBJ1-1 and V is TRBV6-5, with 7 bases lining up with TRBD1. The CDR3 contains 15 residues. Unmatched junction bases numbered 14, after V lost 6 bases and J lost 7 bases. The germline V gene encodes CDR1 MNHEY and CDR2 SVGAGI. The CDR3 DNA reads as TGTGCCAGCAGACCCTCCCTGGGACAGACACGTGAAGCTTTCTTT. It specifies CASRPSLGQTREAFF.

Written as DNA, the CDR3 is TGCGCCAGCAGCGCCAGACAAGCAACTAATGAAAAACTGTTTTTT. It yields the protein CASSARQATNEKLFF. The chain has TRBV5-1 and TRBJ1-4; no firm D call. The CDR3 covers 15 residues. CDR1 and CDR2 from the germline V gene are SGHRS and YFSETQ. V was trimmed by 4 bases and J by 0 bases, leaving 10 bases between them. The whole variable domain, filled in from reference TRBV5-1 and TRBJ1-4, reads KAGVTQTPRYLIKTRGQQVTLSCSPISGHRSVSWYQQTPGQGLQFLFEYFSETQRNKGNFPGRFSGRQFSNSRSEMNVSTLELGDSALYLCASSARQATNEKLFFGSGTQLSVL.

J is TRBJ2-5 and V is TRBV14; perhaps TRBD2 as D (6 bases). V lost 3 bases and J 2 bases, leaving 13 bases between the germline ends. Germline V gene sequence: CDR1 SGHDN, CDR2 FVKESK. The CDR3 runs to 15 residues. CDR3 DNA: TGTGCCAGCAGCCAGGCCGTTGGGGGGCAAGAGACCCAGTACTTC. Protein: CASSQAVGGQETQYF.

This rearrangement joins TRBV7-2 to TRBJ2-4; D tentatively fits TRBD1 or TRBD2 (5 bases each). The CDR3 runs to 13 residues. CDR1 SGHTA and CDR2 FQGNSA come from the germline V gene. The V and J ends lost 5 bases and 6 bases respectively, with 11 bases between them. As DNA, the CDR3 is TGTGCCAGCAGCCCACCTGGGGGAAACATTCAGTACTTC. This gives the protein CASSPPGGNIQYF. Full variable domain (remainder filled in from reference TRBV7-2 and TRBJ2-4): GAGVSQSPSNKVTEKGKDVELRCDPISGHTALYWYRQSLGQGLEFLIYFQGNSAPDKSGLPSDRFSAERTGGSVSTLTIQRTQQEDSAVYLCASSPPGGNIQYFGAGTRLSVL.

The V call is TRBV16, the J call TRBJ2-7, with D possibly called TRBD1 or TRBD2 (5 bases each). The CDR3 sequence is 13 residues long. V was clipped by 1 base and J by 7 bases, with 11 bases between them. CDR1 is KGHSY and CDR2 is FQNENV in the germline V gene. The CDR3 loop is CASSQWGSGEQYF. The CDR3 DNA sequence: TGTGCCAGCAGCCAATGGGGGAGTGGGGAGCAGTACTTC.

This chain uses TRBV30 with TRBJ2-3; D gene unclear. This CDR3 comprises 13 residues. Germline assignment: CDR1 GTSNPN and CDR2 SVGIG (reference sequence). V was pared by 0 bases and J by 1 base, with 5 bases between. The CDR3 loop is CAWSVDGTDTQYF. CDR3 bases: TGTGCCTGGAGTGTAGATGGCACAGATACGCAGTATTTT.

The chain couples TRBV9 to TRBJ2-7, with 9 positions matching TRBD1. The CDR3 contains 16 residues. Per the germline V gene, CDR1 is SGDLS and CDR2 is YYNGEE. V dropped 0 bases and J dropped 5; count of bases not matched to a gene: 9. The CDR3, as DNA: TGTGCCAGCAGCGTAGAGGGACAGGGAAGTACCCACGAGCAGTACTTC. It is translated as CASSVEGQGSTHEQYF.

This chain connects TRBV30 to TRBJ2-3; 11 bases fit TRBD2. The CDR3 is 16 residues long. Germline CDR1 is GTSNPN and CDR2 is SVGIG (reference sequence). V lost 2 bases to trimming and J lost 2 bases; unmatched junction nucleotides: 6. CDR3 DNA sequence: TGTGCCTGGAGTCCTACTAGCGGGAGCGTCACAGATACGCAGTATTTT. Protein product: CAWSPTSGSVTDTQYF. The full variable domain, in which reference TRBV30 and TRBJ2-3 provide the parts outside the CDR3, is SQTIHQWPATLVQPVGSPLSLECTVEGTSNPNLYWYRQAAGRGLQLLFYSVGIGQISSEVPQNLSASRPQDRQFILSSKKLLLSDSGFYLCAWSPTSGSVTDTQYFGPGTRLTVL.

The J gene is TRBJ2-2, the V gene TRBV27; D remains ambiguous. The germline V and J ends were trimmed by 3 bases and 0 bases, with 8 bases remaining between them. The CDR3 consists of 15 residues. The germline CDR1 and CDR2 sequences are MNHEY and SMNVEV (reference sequence). CDR3 sequence: CASSLWLANTGELFF. The DNA for the CDR3 is TGTGCCAGCAGTTTGTGGCTAGCGAACACCGGGGAGCTGTTTTTT.

Concerning this clone itself: In the same sample, other DNA sequences code for this CDR3. This chain connects TRBV5-4 to TRBJ1-2; 10 nucleotides line up with TRBD1. With 5 bases clipped from V and 4 bases from J, the junction kept 5 bases outside the gene matches. Germline lookup yields CDR1 SGHNT and CDR2 YYREEE (reference sequence). This CDR3 has 14 amino acids. The CDR3 reads CASRPDRGPYGYTF. The CDR3 region has the DNA TGTGCCAGCAGGCCCGACAGGGGGCCCTATGGCTACACCTTC.

The V and J genes are TRBV11-3 and TRBJ2-3, with 13 bases matching TRBD2. Per the germline V gene, CDR1 is SGHNT and CDR2 is YENEEA. Trimming took 5 bases from V and 5 from J; bases not matched to a gene: 10. The CDR3 has 17 residues. The CDR3 loop is CASSRRTSGGIIDTQYF. The CDR3 DNA sequence: TGTGCCAGCAGCCGGAGGACTAGCGGGGGAATAATAGATACGCAGTATTTT.